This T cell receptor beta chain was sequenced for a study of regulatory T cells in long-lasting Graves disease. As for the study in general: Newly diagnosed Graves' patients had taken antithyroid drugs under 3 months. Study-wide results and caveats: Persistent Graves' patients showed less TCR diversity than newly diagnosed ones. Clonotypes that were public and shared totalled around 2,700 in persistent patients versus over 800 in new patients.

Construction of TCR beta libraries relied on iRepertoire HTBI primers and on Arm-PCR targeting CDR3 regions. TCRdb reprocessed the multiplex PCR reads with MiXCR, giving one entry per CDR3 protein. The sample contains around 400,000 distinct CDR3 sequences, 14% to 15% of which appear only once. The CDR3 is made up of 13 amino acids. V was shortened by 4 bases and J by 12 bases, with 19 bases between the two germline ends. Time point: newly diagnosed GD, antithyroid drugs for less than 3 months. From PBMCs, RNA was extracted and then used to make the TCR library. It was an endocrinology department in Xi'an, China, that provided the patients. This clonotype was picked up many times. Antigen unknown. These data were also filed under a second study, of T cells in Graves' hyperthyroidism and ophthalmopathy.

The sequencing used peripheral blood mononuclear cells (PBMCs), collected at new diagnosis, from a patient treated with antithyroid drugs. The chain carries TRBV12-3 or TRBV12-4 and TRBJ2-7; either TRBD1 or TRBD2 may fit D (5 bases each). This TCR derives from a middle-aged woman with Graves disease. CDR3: CASSSKLSWDRYF. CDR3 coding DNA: TGTGCCAGCAGTTCTAAACTGTCCTGGGACCGGTACTTC.